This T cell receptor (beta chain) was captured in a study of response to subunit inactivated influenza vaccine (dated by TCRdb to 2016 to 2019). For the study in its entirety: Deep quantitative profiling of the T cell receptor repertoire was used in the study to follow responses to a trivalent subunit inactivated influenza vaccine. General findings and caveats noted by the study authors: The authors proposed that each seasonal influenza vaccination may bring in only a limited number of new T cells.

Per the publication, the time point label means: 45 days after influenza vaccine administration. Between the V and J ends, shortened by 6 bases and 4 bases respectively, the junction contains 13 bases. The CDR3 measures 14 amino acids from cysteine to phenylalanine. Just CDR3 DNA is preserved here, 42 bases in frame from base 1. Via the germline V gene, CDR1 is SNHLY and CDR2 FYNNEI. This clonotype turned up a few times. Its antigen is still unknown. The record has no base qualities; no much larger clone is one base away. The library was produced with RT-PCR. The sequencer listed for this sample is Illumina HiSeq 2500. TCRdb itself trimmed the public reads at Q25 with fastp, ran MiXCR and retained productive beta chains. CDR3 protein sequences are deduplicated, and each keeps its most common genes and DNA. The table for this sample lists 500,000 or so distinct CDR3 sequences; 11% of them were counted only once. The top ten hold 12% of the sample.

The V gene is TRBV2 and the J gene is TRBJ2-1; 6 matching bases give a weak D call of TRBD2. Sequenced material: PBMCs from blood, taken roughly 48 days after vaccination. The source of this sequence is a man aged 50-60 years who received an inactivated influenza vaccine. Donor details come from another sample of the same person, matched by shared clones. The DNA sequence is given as TGTGCCAGCAGCGGAGGGCCGGGTTACAATGAGCAGTTCTTC. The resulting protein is CASSGGPGYNEQFF.